The clone carrying this TCR beta chain was counted once. The sample belongs to a study of technical replicates of blood from a few donors. Data came from immunoSEQ multiplex PCR; TCRdb stores just in-frame clones and leaves some out. The data show 75,000 to 100,000 clones, about 94% seen once. Germline V gene lookup returns CDR1 SGHTA and CDR2 FQGTGA. Germline trimming cut 4 bases from V and 5 bases from J; bases unmatched to any gene: 11. This CDR3 is 15 amino acids long. Input material: T cells isolated from PBMCs. The sequence came from a human donor in good health. The V and J genes are TRBV7-3 and TRBJ2-7; 7 nucleotides align to TRBD2. As DNA, the CDR3 is TGTGCCAGCAGCTCTGGGACCCCGGGAGGAAACGAGCAGTACTTC. It codes for CASSSGTPGGNEQYF.